The source of this T cell receptor (beta chain) is a study of blood T cell repertoires in COVID-19. Authors' analysis steps: Reference gene primer amplification in the assay estimated nucleated cell counts. Clones were sequenced by immunoSEQ multiplex PCR, and TCRdb holds only the in-frame ones, with some missing. Clone size and the V and J calls come from that table; the DNA yielded D and trimming. The data show around 120,000 clones, 86% seen once. The CDR3 totals 19 residues. Germline-derived CDR1 and CDR2 are MNHEY and SMNVEV (reference sequence). Between the trimmed V and J ends, which lost 4 bases and 0 bases, there was a span of 22 bases. Enrolled through a virtual design, the participants were between roughly 18 and 100 years of age and came from about two dozen US areas. Either two negative PCRs, clearance, or symptom resolution qualified Cohort 3 donors as recovered.

This TCR was recovered from a woman in her 50s who had recovered from COVID-19. This chain connects TRBV27 to TRBJ1-5; D not resolved. Sequenced material: PBMCs or T cells enriched from blood (not recorded which). The CDR3 coding sequence is TGTGCCAGCAGTTCTGAAGCGGACCTCGGGCCATATAGCAATCAGCCCCAGCATTTT. Amino acid sequence: CASSSEADLGPYSNQPQHF.